Listed here are 5 T cell receptor beta chains from one sample, sequenced in a study of blood T cell repertoires in COVID-19. Clones were sequenced by immunoSEQ multiplex PCR, and TCRdb holds only the in-frame ones, with some missing. The sample holds some 210,000 clones, roughly 77% seen once. The sequencing sample was made of PBMCs or T cells enriched from blood (not recorded which). These TCRs come from a man aged 40-49 years who had recovered from COVID-19.

This clone was seen more than once but under ten times. The J gene is TRBJ2-7, the V gene TRBV29-1, with D possibly TRBD1 on 6 matching bases. The V and J ends lost 4 bases and 6 bases respectively, with 13 bases between them. Germline V lookup: CDR1 SQVTM, CDR2 ANQGSEA. The CDR3 loop spans 12 amino acids. The CDR3 reads CSVVKGVGEQYF. The CDR3 nucleotides read TGCAGCGTTGTTAAGGGGGTAGGCGAGCAGTACTTC.

The chain is built from TRBV11-2 and TRBJ2-1; D is ambiguous. V shed 10 bases and J shed 1 base, with 2 bases lying between them. CDR3 length: 10 residues. Germline lookup yields CDR1 SGHAT and CDR2 FQNNGV. The DNA for the CDR3 is TGTGCCACGTCCTACAATGAGCAGTTCTTC. Encoded protein: CATSYNEQFF.

This clone was counted between two and nine times. This chain links TRBV7-9 with TRBJ1-5, with D unclear. The CDR3 spans 15 residues. The germline V gene encodes CDR1 SEHNR and CDR2 FQNEAQ (reference sequence). The V end was cut by 2 bases, the J end by 2 bases, with 10 bases between. The CDR3 region is CASSLSVSGNQPQHF. The CDR3 region has the DNA TGTGCCAGCAGCTTATCAGTAAGTGGCAATCAGCCCCAGCATTTT.

The CDR3 DNA is TGTGCCTGGAGTAGGGGGGGCTCCTATAATTCACCCCTCCACTTT. Translated, it gives CAWSRGGSYNSPLHF. This chain uses TRBV30 with TRBJ1-6; a weak D match, TRBD1 (6 bases). Germline CDR1 is GTSNPN and CDR2 is SVGIG (reference sequence). Between the trimmed V and J ends, which lost 2 bases and 0 bases, there was a span of 8 bases. CDR3 length: 15 amino acids.

The gene calls are TRBV2 and TRBJ2-7, with D possibly being TRBD2 (5 bases). This CDR3 comprises 14 residues. The germline gives CDR1 SNHLY, CDR2 FYNNEI. The V end was cut by 2 bases, the J end by 7 bases, with 15 bases between. CDR3 region: CASSEQSQRGEQYF. In DNA form, the CDR3 reads TGTGCCAGCAGTGAACAGTCCCAACGAGGGGAGCAGTACTTC. Combining the CDR3 with reference TRBV2 and TRBJ2-7 gives the whole variable domain EPEVTQTPSHQVTQMGQEVILRCVPISNHLYFYWYRQILGQKVEFLVSFYNNEISEKSEIFDDQFSVERPDGSNFTLKIRSTKLEDSAMYFCASSEQSQRGEQYFGPGTRLTVT.